The source of this T cell receptor beta chain is a study of T cell repertoires in cytomegalovirus infection (dated by TCRdb to about 2019). For context, the study as a whole: Because public TCR beta signatures pointed to carriage of CMV infection together with the matching HLA type, the HLA type of each donor mattered for the analysis. Beyond this particular receptor, the publication reports: The ex vivo response was dominated by HLA-C-restricted CMV-specific TCR beta clonotypes, which also provided the single most frequent clonotype in two of eight donors. Cumulative frequency of public TCR beta family members discriminated carriers of CMV infection plus the relevant HLA type in this cohort and an independent roughly 350-donor cohort.

Of note for this clonotype: Its antigen remains undetermined. This may come from a read error, since a much larger clone is one base off.

TCRdb records Illumina HiSeq 1500 as the sequencer. TCRdb applied fastp at Q25 and MiXCR to the public reads, then kept only in-frame beta chains. Rows with one shared CDR3 protein collapse into an entry with the most common genes and DNA. For this sample the table gives fewer than 700,000 distinct CDR3 sequences, of which 20% to 25% were detected only once. The ten largest make up 8% of the sample. CDR1 and CDR2 (SGHVS, FQNEAQ) derive from the germline V gene. For this chain, trimming is 1 base at the V end and 6 bases at the J end, and the number of junction bases without a gene match is 10. Including cysteine and phenylalanine, the CDR3 has 18 amino acids. The read is trimmed to its CDR3 DNA, 54 bases read in frame from base 1.

The rearrangement combines TRBV7-8 with TRBJ2-1, and 12 bases in between align with TRBD2. Sequences were obtained from CD8+ T cells from PBMCs. The source of this sequence is a human donor in good health (CMV status not recorded). Some clones in this sample may be carry-over from other donors' samples. The CDR3 reads CASSLGASGGALCNEQFF. The DNA sequence is given as TGTGCCAGCAGCTTAGGGGCTAGCGGGGGGGCTTTATGCAATGAGCAGTTCTTC.